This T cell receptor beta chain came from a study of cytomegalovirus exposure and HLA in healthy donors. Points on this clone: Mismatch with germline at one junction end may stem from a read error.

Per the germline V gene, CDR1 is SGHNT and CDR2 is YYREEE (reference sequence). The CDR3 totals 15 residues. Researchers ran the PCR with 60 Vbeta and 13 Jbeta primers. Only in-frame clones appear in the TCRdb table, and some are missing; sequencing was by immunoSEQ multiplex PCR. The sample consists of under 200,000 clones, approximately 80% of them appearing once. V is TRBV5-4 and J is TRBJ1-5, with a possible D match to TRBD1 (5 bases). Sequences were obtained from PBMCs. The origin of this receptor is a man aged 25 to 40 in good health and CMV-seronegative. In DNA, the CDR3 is TGTGCCAGCAGCTGGGGGGGGAATAGCGATCAGCCCCAGCATTTT. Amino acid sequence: CASSWGGNSDQPQHF.